This is a list of T cell receptor beta chains from one sample in a study of blood T cell repertoires in COVID-19. TCRdb keeps only in-frame clones here, not all; method: immunoSEQ multiplex PCR. The data show some 200,000 clones, around 92% seen once. The specimen sequenced was peripheral blood. These TCRs come from a man aged 25-40 years with acute or convalescent COVID-19. The conserved cysteine and the conserved F or W are not part of the CDR3 here. Fields, in order: V gene, D gene, CDR3 protein. A D gene is named only where the DNA matches it firmly.

TRBV28 | TRBD2 | ASSLGRGAGITDTQY
TRBV5-1 | NA | ASSGGLQETQY
TRBV12-3/TRBV12-4 | TRBD1 | ASRLTGVTEAF
TRBV6-1 | TRBD1 | ASSEVDRGPAF
TRBV18 | TRBD1 | ASGRTGSYEQY
TRBV9 | NA | ASSVELQNYNEQF
TRBV23-1 | TRBD1 | ASSGSDRVWRREGTDTQY
TRBV28 | TRBD2 | ASSFRLAGVYNEQF
TRBV7-9 | NA | ASSRTGTYSGNTIY
TRBV4-1 | NA | ASSQDSGRSGRETQY
TRBV2 | NA | ASSGDWSGGDYGYT
TRBV4-1 | TRBD1 | ASSQVSRGVRVGHQPQH
TRBV4-1 | NA | ASSQDVSWAYYGYT
TRBV21-1 | NA | ASSGEGGLAGGNEQF
TRBV7-8 | TRBD2 | ASSPGTAGGTQY
TRBV1 | NA | TSSFTGGSFSFAKNIQY
TRBV28 | NA | ASSSNNEKLF
TRBV2 | TRBD1 | ASSITGTGAADTQY
TRBV28 | TRBD1 | ASGPTGQGSTEAF
TRBV4-1 | NA | ASSTREMGNQPQH
TRBV5-6 | NA | ASSPPGGTSSGANVLT
TRBV19 | NA | ASSIRENQPQH
TRBV12-3/TRBV12-4 | NA | ASSFSVSEAF
TRBV28 | NA | ASSTNRVLLGEKLF
TRBV5-1 | NA | ASSMDPQPYNEQF
TRBV3-1/TRBV3-2 | NA | ASSRDLGTQY
TRBV7-9 | TRBD1 | ASSPSQGGKNTEAF
TRBV28 | TRBD1 | ASSLRLTGDNSPLH
TRBV5-1 | TRBD1 | ASSLVSGTGQEEQY
TRBV29-1 | NA | SVEDSRSVSGYT
TRBV2 | NA | ASSGQVYTEAF
TRBV19 | NA | ASSIGVYSNQPQH
TRBV2 | TRBD1 | ASSPRGTNEKLF
TRBV28 | NA | ATLYGSSSTDTQY